The 7 T cell receptor beta chains presented below share a single source sample, sequenced in a study of CD8 T cells in ankylosing spondylitis. These receptors are not linked to any known antigen. Study conclusions and caveats: A TCR beta motif of about eight highly homologous variants appeared characteristic of ankylosing spondylitis blood.

One entry per CDR3 protein results from TCRdb running MiXCR on the 5' RACE reads. The table includes 450,000 or so distinct CDR3 sequences, roughly a quarter detected once. The sample was blood, either unsorted or a sorted T cell fraction (not recorded which). The receptors were gathered from a male donor with ankylosing spondylitis.

This clonotype was observed a few times. This chain joins TRBV12-3 or TRBV12-4 and TRBJ1-5; D call uncertain. The V end was cut by 1 base, the J end by 3 bases, with 10 bases between. This CDR3 spans 15 amino acids. The CDR3, as DNA: TGTGCCAGCAGTTTAGACGGCGAACCCAATCAGCCCCAGCATTTT. It yields the protein CASSLDGEPNQPQHF.

The chain joins TRBV27 to TRBJ2-2; no clear D. The V gene's germline CDR1 is MNHEY and CDR2 SMNVEV (reference sequence). The CDR3 loop spans 15 amino acids. Trimming pared 8 bases from V and 4 bases from J, leaving 17 bases between. CDR3 region: CASSKTQKPTGELFF. The DNA for the CDR3 is TGTGCCAGCTCCAAAACTCAAAAGCCCACCGGGGAGCTGTTTTTT.

V and J are TRBV7-6 and TRBJ2-7; 10 nucleotides align to TRBD1. The J segment lost 3 bases and the V segment lost 4 bases, leaving 3 bases of the junction unmatched. The CDR3 extends over 14 amino acids. Germline-derived CDR1 and CDR2 are SGHVS and FNYEAQ. CDR3 sequence reads: CASSSRDRGYEQYF. The CDR3 nucleotides are TGTGCCAGCAGCTCCCGGGACAGGGGCTACGAGCAGTACTTC.

The rearrangement joins TRBV20-1 to TRBJ2-5, with D maybe TRBD2 (5 bases). The CDR3 extends over 14 amino acids. The V and J ends lost 0 bases and 5 bases respectively, with 13 bases between them. The germline V gene has CDR1 DFQATT and CDR2 SNEGSKA (reference sequence). CDR3 DNA: TGCAGTGCTAGAGATCCCCGGGGTATTGAGACCCAGTACTTC. Translating gives CSARDPRGIETQYF.

This clonotype was seen a few times. The rearrangement links TRBV12-3 or TRBV12-4 to TRBJ2-3, with 9 nucleotides matching TRBD2. V was clipped by 2 bases and J by 1 base; unmatched bases: 7. This CDR3 is 17 amino acids long. The CDR3, as DNA: TGTGCCAGCAGTTTACGGCGGGAGGGGAGAGGCACAGATACGCAGTATTTT. It is translated as CASSLRREGRGTDTQYF.

This clonotype turned up a few times. The rearrangement uses TRBV5-1 and TRBJ1-5; D is undetermined. The CDR3 extends over 15 amino acids. Germline CDR1 is SGHRS and CDR2 is YFSETQ. The germline V and J ends were trimmed by 0 bases and 3 bases, with 10 bases remaining between them. CDR3 sequence reads: CASSLVPEDNQPQHF. The DNA for the CDR3 is TGCGCCAGCAGCTTGGTACCGGAGGACAATCAGCCCCAGCATTTT.

The chain is built from TRBV28 and TRBJ1-1; 9 nucleotides match TRBD1. Germline V gene sequence: CDR1 MDHEN, CDR2 SYDVKM. V was clipped by 9 bases and J by 6 bases; unmatched bases: 11. This CDR3 contains 14 residues. In DNA form, the CDR3 reads TGTGCCAGTGTAACCGGGACAGGGATCGCTGAAGCTTTCTTT. Translated: CASVTGTGIAEAFF.